Presented here are 14 T cell receptor beta chains from one specimen sequenced in a study of radiation and T cells in renal cell carcinoma. The time point was: blood 4 weeks post-SBRT, at nephrectomy. Indicated treatment: 15 Gy SBRT to primary tumor, nephrectomy 4 weeks later. The data were produced by immunoSEQ multiplex PCR, yet TCRdb's version contains in-frame clones alone and is incomplete. The sample comprises about 86,000 clones, 85% of which are singletons, and 9.4% rests with the top ten. The sequences come from blood, collected from a patient whose treatment included radiotherapy and nephrectomy. All receptors derive from a man aged 50-59 years with renal cell carcinoma.

The gene calls are TRBV1 and TRBJ2-3; TRBD2, the table's D call, was not compared with the DNA. TRBV1 corresponds to a pseudogene. The CDR3 covers 17 residues. For the CDR3, the DNA is TGCACCAGCAGCCAAGAGGGACTAGCGGGCGGCACAGATACGCAGTATTTT. Residues: CTSSQEGLAGGTDTQYF.

This clone occurred once. CDR3 loop: CASTRGAGTTNEKLFF. The CDR3 DNA sequence: TGTGCCAGCACCAGAGGGGCAGGGACCACTAATGAAAAACTGTTTTTT. The chain carries TRBV9 and TRBJ1-4; D might be TRBD1 (5 bases). The germline V gene encodes CDR1 SGDLS and CDR2 YYNGEE. The CDR3 is 16 amino acids. Trimming stripped 6 bases from V and 2 bases from J, with 17 bases between.

This clone is a singleton in its sample. V usage is TRBV11-2 and J usage is TRBJ2-3; a weak D match, TRBD1 (6 bases). Germline loops: CDR1 SGHAT, CDR2 FQNNGV. The CDR3 is made up of 15 amino acids. With 7 bases removed from V and 1 base from J, the gap between germline ends came to 15 bases. CDR3 in amino acids: CASTPWGLRTDTQYF. The CDR3 DNA follows: TGTGCCAGCACCCCTTGGGGGCTACGCACAGATACGCAGTATTTT.

The chain carries TRBV15 and TRBJ1-1; TRBD1 might be the D (6 bases). The CDR3 loop spans 12 amino acids. With 0 bases removed from V and 9 bases from J, the gap between germline ends came to 8 bases. The germline CDR1 and CDR2 sequences are LNHNV and YYDKDF (reference sequence). This CDR3 reads CATSRDGQKAFF. CDR3 nucleotide sequence: TGTGCCACCAGCAGAGACGGACAGAAAGCTTTCTTT. Filled out from reference TRBV15 and TRBJ1-1, the complete variable domain reads DAMVIQNPRYQVTQFGKPVTLSCSQTLNHNVMYWYQQKSSQAPKLLFHYYDKDFNNEADTPDNFQSRRPNTSFCFLDIRSPGLGDTAMYLCATSRDGQKAFFGQGTRLTVV.

The chain links TRBV6-5 to TRBJ1-1; D uncertain. The V gene lost 7 bases and the J gene lost 0 bases, with 9 bases spanning the gap. The CDR3 contains 13 residues. Germline-derived CDR1 and CDR2 are MNHEY and SVGAGI. The CDR3 spells CASTLGMNTEAFF. CDR3 sequence (DNA): TGTGCCAGCACTCTAGGGATGAACACTGAAGCTTTCTTT.

This rearrangement joins TRBV2 to TRBJ2-3; maybe TRBD2 (6 bases). V was pared by 9 bases and J by 1 base, with 11 bases between. The CDR3 consists of 13 residues. Per germline, CDR1 SNHLY and CDR2 FYNNEI. CDR3 in amino acids: CARDSGGTDTQYF. The CDR3 nucleotides are TGTGCCAGGGACTCGGGGGGCACAGATACGCAGTATTTT.

V gene TRBV9 combines with J gene TRBJ1-6; 8 bases are a match to TRBD1. The CDR3 has 13 amino acids. Per the germline V gene, CDR1 is SGDLS and CDR2 is YYNGEE. Unmatched junction bases numbered 3, after V lost 5 bases and J lost 8 bases. The DNA of the CDR3 is TGTGCCAGCAGTGGGACAGGAGATTCACCCCTCCACTTT. Encoded protein: CASSGTGDSPLHF.

The V call is TRBV5-1, the J call TRBJ1-4; 8 bases align to TRBD1. The V gene end was trimmed by 3 bases and the J gene end by 7 bases; junction bases not matched to a gene: 8. Germline-derived CDR1 and CDR2 are SGHRS and YFSETQ. The CDR3 runs 15 residues. This CDR3 reads CASSSRTGWGEKLFF. In nucleotides, the CDR3 is TGCGCCAGCAGCTCCAGGACAGGGTGGGGTGAAAAACTGTTTTTT.

V is TRBV6-6 and J is TRBJ1-5; no clear D gene. With 6 bases removed from V and 11 bases from J, the gap between germline ends came to 11 bases. Germline V gives CDR1 MNHNY, CDR2 SVGAGI (reference sequence). The CDR3 has 11 amino acids. This chain's CDR3 is CASSPLVAQHF. The DNA of the CDR3 is TGTGCCAGCAGCCCCCTGGTAGCCCAGCATTTT.

The gene calls are TRBV5-1 and TRBJ2-5, with 13 bases that match TRBD2. Trimming at V came to 4 bases and at J to 3 bases, leaving 6 bases not matched to a gene. Germline lookup yields CDR1 SGHRS and CDR2 YFSETQ. This CDR3 comprises 16 residues. CDR3 DNA sequence: TGCGCCAGCAGCGCCCCGGGACTAGCGGGGAAAGAGACCCAGTACTTC. This translates into CASSAPGLAGKETQYF.

This clone was detected a few times. The gene calls are TRBV5-1 and TRBJ2-5, with TRBD2 identical over 7 bases. V lost 4 bases, J lost 4 bases, and 7 bases stayed unmatched. Germline CDR1 SGHRS, CDR2 YFSETQ. This CDR3 contains 14 residues. CDR3 loop: CASSPGGALETQYF. The CDR3 DNA is TGCGCCAGCAGCCCGGGAGGAGCCTTAGAGACCCAGTACTTC. Looking up the rest from reference TRBV5-1 and TRBJ2-5 gives the full variable domain: KAGVTQTPRYLIKTRGQQVTLSCSPISGHRSVSWYQQTPGQGLQFLFEYFSETQRNKGNFPGRFSGRQFSNSRSEMNVSTLELGDSALYLCASSPGGALETQYFGPGTRLLVL.

CDR3 DNA: TGCGCCAGCAGCTTGGGACTAGTAAATTACAATGAGCAGTTCTTC. This gives the protein CASSLGLVNYNEQFF. The chain has TRBV5-1 and TRBJ2-1; D is perhaps TRBD2 (6 bases). Between the trimmed V and J ends, which lost 0 bases and 4 bases, there was a span of 11 bases. Per germline, CDR1 SGHRS and CDR2 YFSETQ. This CDR3 region has 15 residues.

The chain links TRBV19 to TRBJ1-4; D possibly corresponds to TRBD1 (5 bases). Looked up from germline, CDR1 is LNHDA and CDR2 is SQIVND (reference sequence). V lost 9 bases, J lost 8 bases, and 19 bases lay in between. The CDR3 has 14 residues. CDR3 coding DNA: TGTGCCAGCACGAGGTGGGGGGTTCAAGAAAAACTGTTTTTT. Translated: CASTRWGVQEKLFF. Using reference TRBV19 and TRBJ1-4 for the parts outside the CDR3, the full variable domain is DGGITQSPKYLFRKEGQNVTLSCEQNLNHDAMYWYRQDPGQGLRLIYYSQIVNDFQKGDIAEGYSVSREKKESFPLTVTSAQKNPTAFYLCASTRWGVQEKLFFGSGTQLSVL.

The rearrangement joins TRBV27 to TRBJ1-4; weak D call: TRBD1 (5 bases). The CDR3 extends over 15 amino acids. Between the trimmed V and J ends, which lost 6 bases and 0 bases, there was a span of 11 bases. CDR1 and CDR2 from the germline V gene are MNHEY and SMNVEV (reference sequence). CDR3 sequence (DNA): TGTGCCAGCAGGTCGGCAGGGACAACTAATGAAAAACTGTTTTTT. Protein sequence: CASRSAGTTNEKLFF.